Reported below is one T cell receptor (beta chain). In the source study's methods: How many nucleated cells were present was estimated from reference gene primer amplification. Only in-frame clones appear in the TCRdb table, and some are missing; sequencing was by immunoSEQ multiplex PCR. That table gives V, J and clone size, and the DNA gave D and trimming. The sample holds some 230,000 clones, approximately 80% seen once. The sample originates from a study of blood T cell repertoires in COVID-19. Overall study: Samples came from the United States, Italy and Spain, spanning acute and convalescent COVID-19. T cells, B-cell-depleted T cells, or PBMCs supplied cDNA or gDNA.

The germline gives CDR1 MNHEY, CDR2 SVGAGI. This CDR3 region has 13 residues. Trimming cost V 2 bases and J 4 bases, with 8 bases left between them. The chain has TRBV6-5 and TRBJ1-2; D unresolved. The sample consisted of peripheral blood. The sequence derives from a woman aged 45 to 65 with acute or convalescent COVID-19. The chain's CDR3 is CASSYMLSYGYTF. For the CDR3, the DNA is TGTGCCAGCAGTTACATGTTATCCTATGGCTACACCTTC.